The T cell receptor beta chain under discussion was sequenced for a study of T cell responses to AZD1222 COVID-19 vaccine. This clone came up once. Looked up from germline, CDR1 is SGHTA and CDR2 is FQGTGA. Trimming took 2 bases from V and 7 from J; bases not matched to a gene: 7. The CDR3 runs 15 residues. TCRdb's table, derived via immunoSEQ multiplex PCR, lists solely in-frame clones and lacks some. Found here are over 45,000 clones, approximately 83% of them singletons; the top ten hold 16%. This sequence originates from an adult in good health. Sequencing used peripheral blood, obtained on day 0 of AZD1222 vaccination. The rearrangement joins TRBV7-3 to TRBJ1-4; 7 bases are a match to TRBD1. The CDR3 here is CASSLGGQRGEKLFF. In DNA, the CDR3 is TGTGCCAGCAGCTTAGGGGGACAGCGAGGTGAAAAACTGTTTTTT.